The 3 T cell receptor beta chains below all came from one sample that was sequenced in a study of T cell clones after liver transplantation. TCRdb keeps only in-frame clones here, not all; method: immunoSEQ multiplex PCR. In the table there are fewer than 110,000 clones, about 86% of which are singletons. Sample: CD4+ T cells from blood, taken 47 months after liver transplant. The source of these receptors is a human patient who received a liver transplant. Certain T cells may be donor cells from the graft.

This clone showed up just once. V is TRBV18 and J is TRBJ1-6, with 7 positions matching TRBD1. In germline, CDR1 is KGHSH, CDR2 LQKENI. After removal of 2 bases from V and 9 bases from J, the junction contained 10 bases not matched to a gene. The CDR3 extends over 16 amino acids. The DNA of the CDR3 is TGTGCCAGCTCACCAAAGGGACAGATGGCCGCTTCACCCCTCCACTTT. The encoded protein is CASSPKGQMAASPLHF.

This clone was recorded once. The V and J genes are TRBV6-6 and TRBJ2-7, with D possibly being TRBD2 (5 bases). Germline CDR1 reads MNHNY; CDR2 reads SVGAGI (reference sequence). The CDR3 runs 14 residues. V lost 6 bases to trimming and J lost 2 bases, with 14 bases between them. The CDR3 DNA follows: TGTGCCAGCAGAAACAGCGGACTTACCTACGAGCAGTACTTC. Translated: CASRNSGLTYEQYF.

The chain carries TRBV7-9 and TRBJ2-1; D might be TRBD1 (6 bases). The V end lost 5 bases, the J end lost 2 bases, and 16 bases lay between the germline ends. The CDR3 contains 16 residues. Looked up from germline, CDR1 is SEHNR and CDR2 is FQNEAQ (reference sequence). The CDR3 is CASSAAGVRAYNEQFF. The CDR3 nucleotides read TGTGCCAGCAGCGCCGCAGGGGTACGGGCCTACAATGAGCAGTTCTTC.